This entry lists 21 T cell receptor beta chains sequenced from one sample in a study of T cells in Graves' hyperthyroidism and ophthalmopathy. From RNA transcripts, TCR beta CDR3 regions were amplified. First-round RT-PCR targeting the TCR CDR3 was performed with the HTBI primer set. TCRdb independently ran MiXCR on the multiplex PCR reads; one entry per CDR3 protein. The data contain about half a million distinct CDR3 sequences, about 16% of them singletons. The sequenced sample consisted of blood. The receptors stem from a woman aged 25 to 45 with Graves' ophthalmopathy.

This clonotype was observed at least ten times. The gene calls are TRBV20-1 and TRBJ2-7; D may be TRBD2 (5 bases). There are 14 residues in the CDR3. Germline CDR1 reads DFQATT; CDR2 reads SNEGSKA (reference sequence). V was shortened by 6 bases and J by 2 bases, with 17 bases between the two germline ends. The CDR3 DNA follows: TGCAGTGCCCAAGGGTCGGCCGGGGCCTACGAGCAGTACTTC. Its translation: CSAQGSAGAYEQYF.

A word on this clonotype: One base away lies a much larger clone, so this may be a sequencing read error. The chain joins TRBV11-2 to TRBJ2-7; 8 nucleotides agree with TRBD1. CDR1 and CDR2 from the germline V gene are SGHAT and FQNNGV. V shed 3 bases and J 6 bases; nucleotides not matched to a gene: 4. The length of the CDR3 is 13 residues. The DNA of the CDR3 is TGTGCCAGCAGCTTGGACAGGGACCGCGAGCAGTACTTC. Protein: CASSLDRDREQYF. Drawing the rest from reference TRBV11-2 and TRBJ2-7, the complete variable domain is EAGVAQSPRYKIIEKRQSVAFWCNPISGHATLYWYQQILGQGPKLLIQFQNNGVVDDSQLPKDRFSAERLKGVDSTLKIQPAKLEDSAVYLCASSLDRDREQYFGPGTRLTVT.

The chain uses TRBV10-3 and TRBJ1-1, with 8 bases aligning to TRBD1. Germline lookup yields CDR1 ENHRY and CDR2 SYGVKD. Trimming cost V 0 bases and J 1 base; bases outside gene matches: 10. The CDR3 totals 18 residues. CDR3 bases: TGTGCCATCAGTGAGTCGGGACAGGTCTGGCTGGGGAACACTGAAGCTTTCTTT. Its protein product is CAISESGQVWLGNTEAFF.

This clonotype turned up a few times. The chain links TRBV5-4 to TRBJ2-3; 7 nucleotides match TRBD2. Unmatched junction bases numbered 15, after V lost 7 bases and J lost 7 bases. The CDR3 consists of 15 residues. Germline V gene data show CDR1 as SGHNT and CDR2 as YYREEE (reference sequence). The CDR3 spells CASALGGIERYTQYF. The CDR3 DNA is TGTGCCAGCGCCCTCGGGGGGATAGAACGATATACGCAGTATTTT.

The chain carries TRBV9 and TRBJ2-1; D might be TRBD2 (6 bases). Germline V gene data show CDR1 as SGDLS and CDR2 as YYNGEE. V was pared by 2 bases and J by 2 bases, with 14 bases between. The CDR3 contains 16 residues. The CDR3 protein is CASSVSGTATYNEQFF. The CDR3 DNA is TGTGCCAGCAGCGTCTCCGGGACTGCCACCTACAATGAGCAGTTCTTC.

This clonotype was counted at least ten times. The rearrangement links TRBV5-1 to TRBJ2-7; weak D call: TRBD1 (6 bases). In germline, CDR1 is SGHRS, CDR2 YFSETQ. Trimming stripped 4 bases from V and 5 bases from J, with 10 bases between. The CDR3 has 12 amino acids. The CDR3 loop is CASSQQGDEQYF. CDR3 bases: TGCGCCAGCAGCCAACAGGGAGACGAGCAGTACTTC.

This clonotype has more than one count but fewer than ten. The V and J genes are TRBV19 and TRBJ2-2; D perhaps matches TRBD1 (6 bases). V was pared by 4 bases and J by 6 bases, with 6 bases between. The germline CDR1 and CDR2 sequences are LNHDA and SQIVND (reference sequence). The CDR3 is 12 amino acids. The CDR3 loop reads CASSTGAGELFF. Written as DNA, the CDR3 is TGTGCCAGTAGTACAGGGGCCGGGGAGCTGTTTTTT.

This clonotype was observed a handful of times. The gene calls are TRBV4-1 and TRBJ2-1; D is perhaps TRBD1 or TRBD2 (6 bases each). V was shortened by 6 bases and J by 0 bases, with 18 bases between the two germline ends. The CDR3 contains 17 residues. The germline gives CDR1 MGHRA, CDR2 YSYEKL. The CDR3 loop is CASSQGPSDTSYNEQFF. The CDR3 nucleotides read TGCGCCAGCAGTCAGGGGCCTAGCGATACCTCCTACAATGAGCAGTTCTTC.

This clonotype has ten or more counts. For the CDR3, the DNA is TGCAGTGCTAGAACATTTCAGGGGGGGAACACCGGGGAGCTGTTTTTT. Translation: CSARTFQGGNTGELFF. V and J are TRBV20-1 and TRBJ2-2; the D gene is possibly TRBD1 (7 bases). There are 16 residues in the CDR3. The germline V gene has CDR1 DFQATT and CDR2 SNEGSKA (reference sequence). Between the trimmed V and J ends, which lost 2 bases and 1 base, there was a span of 14 bases.

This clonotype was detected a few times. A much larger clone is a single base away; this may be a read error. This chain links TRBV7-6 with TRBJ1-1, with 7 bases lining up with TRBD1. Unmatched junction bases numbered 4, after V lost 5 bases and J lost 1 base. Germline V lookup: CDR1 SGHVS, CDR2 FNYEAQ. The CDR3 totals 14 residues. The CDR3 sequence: CASSHGQANTEAFF. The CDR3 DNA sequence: TGTGCCAGCAGCCATGGACAGGCGAACACTGAAGCTTTCTTT.

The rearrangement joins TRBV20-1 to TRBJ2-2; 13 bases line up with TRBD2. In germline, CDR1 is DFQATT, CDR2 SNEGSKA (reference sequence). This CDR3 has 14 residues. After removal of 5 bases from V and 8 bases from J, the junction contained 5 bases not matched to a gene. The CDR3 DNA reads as TGCAGTGCTTTCGGACTAGCGGGAGTGGGGGAGCTGTTTTTT. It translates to CSAFGLAGVGELFF.

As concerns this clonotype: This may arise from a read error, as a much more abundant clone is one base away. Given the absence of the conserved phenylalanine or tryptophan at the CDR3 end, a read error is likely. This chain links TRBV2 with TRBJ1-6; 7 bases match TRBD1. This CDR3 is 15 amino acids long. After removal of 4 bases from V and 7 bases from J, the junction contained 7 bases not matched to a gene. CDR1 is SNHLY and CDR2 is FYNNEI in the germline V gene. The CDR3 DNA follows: TGTGCCAGCAGTGTTGGACAGGACCGAAATTCACCCCTCCACTTA. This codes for CASSVGQDRNSPLHL.

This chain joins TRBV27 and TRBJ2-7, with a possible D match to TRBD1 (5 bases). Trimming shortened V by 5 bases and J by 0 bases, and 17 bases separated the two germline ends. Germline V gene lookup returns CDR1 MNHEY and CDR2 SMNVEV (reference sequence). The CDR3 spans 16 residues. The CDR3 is CASSPSLGLSSYEQYF. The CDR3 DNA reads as TGTGCCAGCAGTCCCTCTTTGGGGCTGAGCTCCTACGAGCAGTACTTC.

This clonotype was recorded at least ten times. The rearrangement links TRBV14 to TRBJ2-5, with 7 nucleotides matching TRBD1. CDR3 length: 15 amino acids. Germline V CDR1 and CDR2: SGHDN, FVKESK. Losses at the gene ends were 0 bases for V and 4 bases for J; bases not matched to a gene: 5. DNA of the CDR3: TGTGCCAGCAGCCAAGACCAAGGGGGCGGAGAGACCCAGTACTTC. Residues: CASSQDQGGGETQYF.

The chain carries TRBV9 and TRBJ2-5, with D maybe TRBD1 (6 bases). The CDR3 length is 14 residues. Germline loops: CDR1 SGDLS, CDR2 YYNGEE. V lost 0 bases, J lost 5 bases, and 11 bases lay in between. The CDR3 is CASSVGDTLETQYF. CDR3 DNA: TGTGCCAGCAGCGTAGGGGACACCTTGGAGACCCAGTACTTC.

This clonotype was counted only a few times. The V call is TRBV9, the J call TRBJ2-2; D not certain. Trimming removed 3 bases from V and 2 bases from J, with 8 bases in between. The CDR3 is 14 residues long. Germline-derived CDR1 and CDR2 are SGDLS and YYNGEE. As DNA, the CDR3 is TGTGCCAGCAGCGGGCCCCGAAACACCGGGGAGCTGTTTTTT. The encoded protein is CASSGPRNTGELFF.

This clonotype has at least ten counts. The CDR3 spells CASSLSGRVHGYTF. For the CDR3, the DNA is TGTGCCAGCAGTTTGTCGGGGAGGGTGCATGGCTACACCTTC. The chain links TRBV28 to TRBJ1-2; no clear D. The V gene's germline CDR1 is MDHEN and CDR2 SYDVKM. The ends were cut back, 3 bases at V and 6 bases at J, with 14 bases in the middle. CDR3 length: 14 residues.

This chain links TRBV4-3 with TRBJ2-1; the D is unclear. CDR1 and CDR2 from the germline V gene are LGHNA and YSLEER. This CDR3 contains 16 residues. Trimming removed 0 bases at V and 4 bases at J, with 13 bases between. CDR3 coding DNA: TGCGCCAGCAGCCAAGATTCTGGACCTACATACAATGAGCAGTTCTTC. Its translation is CASSQDSGPTYNEQFF.

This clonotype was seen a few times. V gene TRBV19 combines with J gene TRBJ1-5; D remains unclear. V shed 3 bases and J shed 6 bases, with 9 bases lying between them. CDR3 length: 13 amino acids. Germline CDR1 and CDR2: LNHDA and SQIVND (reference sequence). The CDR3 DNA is TGTGCCAGTAGTATCACTGAGGCTCAGCCCCAGCATTTT. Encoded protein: CASSITEAQPQHF.

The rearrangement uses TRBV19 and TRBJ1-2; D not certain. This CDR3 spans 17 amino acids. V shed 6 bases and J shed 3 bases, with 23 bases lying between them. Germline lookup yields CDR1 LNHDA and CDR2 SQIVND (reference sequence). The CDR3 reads CASRPLTSTLAHYGYTF. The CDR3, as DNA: TGTGCCAGTAGGCCCCTTACCTCAACTTTGGCCCACTATGGCTACACCTTC.

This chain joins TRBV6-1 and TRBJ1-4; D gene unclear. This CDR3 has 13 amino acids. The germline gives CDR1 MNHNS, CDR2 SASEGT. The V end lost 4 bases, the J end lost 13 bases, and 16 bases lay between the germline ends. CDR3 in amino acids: CASSVSQSWILFF. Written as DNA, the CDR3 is TGTGCCAGCAGTGTTAGCCAATCTTGGATACTGTTTTTT.